This T cell receptor (beta chain) was recorded in a study of T-cell memory formation after mild COVID-19. Study-level points and caveats: Whether day 37 second-wave clones are SARS-CoV-2-specific was not confirmed.

Notes on this clonotype: What it binds is not known.

CDR3 length equals 13 residues. Looked up from germline, CDR1 is SGHDN and CDR2 is FVKESK. The V and J ends lost 5 bases and 3 bases respectively, with 11 bases between them. 5'RACE with constant-segment primers built TCRalpha and TCRbeta cDNA libraries with UMIs. TCRdb itself ran the 5' RACE reads through MiXCR, one entry per CDR3 protein. The table includes 300,000 to 400,000 distinct CDR3 sequences, approximately 13% detected once. Sequenced sample: PBMCs or a T cell subset sorted from them (not recorded which). The chain has TRBV14 and TRBJ2-7; weak D call: TRBD2 (5 bases). The sequence came from a man aged 18 to 29 who had mild COVID-19 (a few samples of this study predate the infection). Cell type and time point are not known. The CDR3 nucleotides read TGTGCCAGCAGCAGGATAGGGAGCTACGAGCAGTACGTC. This translates into CASSRIGSYEQYV.